This paragraph reports one T cell receptor (beta chain). Its target antigen remains unknown. Per-base qualities were not stored, and no clone one base away is much larger. CDR1 and CDR2 were assigned from the germline V gene as MNHNS and SASEGT. Including cysteine and phenylalanine, the CDR3 has 14 amino acids. Only the CDR3 DNA stays, 42 bases, in frame from base 1. V lost 1 base and J lost 3 bases; the stretch between them is 10 bases long. The record originates from a study of radiation and T cells in renal cell carcinoma (dated by TCRdb to the early 2020s). About the study as a whole: In total, 50 to 60 samples underwent TCR beta sequencing: 25 or so tumors plus 27 peripheral blood samples. A total of about 3.8 million unique CDR3 nucleotide sequences, encoding roughly 2.7 million unique CDR3 amino acid sequences, were found across all 50 or so samples. The final blood draw took place at 4 weeks after radiation, the same time as nephrectomy.

Overall study results and their limits: Because the trial had a single-armed design, the trial could not examine how radiation dose or scheduling affected the TCR repertoire. An increase in top tumor clonotypes in blood was observed from baseline to 2 weeks post-radiation, followed by contraction by 4 weeks, which was taken to suggest transient expansion of tumor-resident clones. Because pretreatment tumor biopsies were not available, the baseline intratumoral presence of clonotypes could not be determined. Tracking of blood repertoire dynamics stopped at four to five weeks after treatment, with no follow-up past that point.

What this sample's time point label stands for: blood 4 weeks post-SBRT, at nephrectomy. The treatment or condition label of this sample denotes: 15 Gy SBRT to primary tumor, nephrectomy 4 weeks later. Samples were obtained from a clinical trial, in which 15 Gy stereotactic body radiation therapy was delivered to primary renal cell carcinomas and nephrectomy was performed 4 weeks later. To follow tumor-enriched clonotypes, peripheral blood was collected serially from radiation-treated patients at baseline and again at 2 weeks and 4 weeks after SBRT. Every patient had renal cell carcinoma of clear cell pathology. The QIAamp DNA Blood Mini Kit (Qiagen) was used to prepare genomic DNA for TCR sequencing. Samples were included in the analyses only if all quality control checks were passed. TCR beta libraries were generated from genomic DNA with the immunoSEQ kit, following the manufacturer's recommendations. For library preparation, a first multiplex PCR was performed with proprietary primers, followed by a second PCR in which unique barcodes were added, and bead cleanups were performed after each round. Each sample batch included a kit-provided positive control reaction and a negative control reaction. The final libraries were assessed on an Agilent 4200 TapeStation D1000 ScreenTape, pooled by volume, and quantified by qPCR. Sequencing ran on an Illumina NextSeq500 with a MidOutput 150-cycle cartridge, using 156 Read1 and 15 Index1 cycles with kit custom primers. The pooled library was loaded at approximately 0.99 pM, and roughly 20% PhiX control was spiked in. The original methods were these. Vendor-processed data were analyzed in R, and a clonotype was defined as all T cells sharing the same CDR3 nucleotide sequence. In the clone abundance analyses, frequencies in each sample were normalized to that sample's 10,000 most abundant clones. Public T cell clones, which averaged fewer than five per sample, were removed prior to analysis. Tumor-enriched clonotypes and baseline blood-enriched clonotypes were defined as those with an abundance difference of at least 32-fold between compartments. A beta-binomial differential abundance model was applied to find clonotypes that expanded or contracted between blood time points. The Baroni-Urbani and Buser coefficient was used to measure tumor-blood repertoire similarity, and groups were compared with two-tailed Wilcoxon tests in R. TCRdb took over this immuneACCESS table, retaining in-frame rearrangements with V and J assigned. Such tables are incomplete; in checked studies, under half of the missing clones stem from an unresolved V gene, and the remainder is unexplained. That table is the source of V, J and clone size, and D and trimming were worked out from the DNA. The sample data list around 95,000 clones, and roughly 84% of these were observed just once. The top ten clones comprise around 7.9% of the sample.

The TCR was taken from a man in his sixties with renal cell carcinoma. In this chain, TRBV6-1 is recombined with TRBJ2-7; matching of 6 bases hints at TRBD2 as the D gene. The source was blood, collected from a patient whose treatment included radiotherapy and nephrectomy. The DNA sequence follows: TGTGCCAGCAGTGAAGTTGCGGGGCACTACGAGCAGTACTTC. This sequence encodes CASSEVAGHYEQYF.